This entry lists 19 T cell receptor beta chains sequenced from one sample in a study of cytomegalovirus exposure and HLA in healthy donors. The PCR had 60 Vbeta and 13 Jbeta primers. The protocol was immunoSEQ multiplex PCR, while the TCRdb copy is restricted to in-frame clones and leaves out a portion. The sample has 250,000 to 300,000 clones, almost 85% seen once; the top ten hold 1.5% to 2%. Sequenced: PBMCs. The receptor set was obtained from a woman between 35 and 50 years old in good health and CMV-seropositive.

The rearrangement uses TRBV28 and TRBJ2-7; a weak D match, TRBD2 (6 bases). The CDR3 length is 12 residues. The ends were cut back, 10 bases at V and 3 bases at J, with 13 bases in the middle. From germline, CDR1 is MDHEN and CDR2 SYDVKM. This CDR3 is CATGTGNYEQYF. The DNA of the CDR3 is TGTGCCACGGGGACTGGAAACTACGAGCAGTACTTC.

The V gene is TRBV5-1, the J gene TRBJ2-5; 7 bases line up with TRBD1. The germline V gene has CDR1 SGHRS and CDR2 YFSETQ. The CDR3 is made up of 16 amino acids. Unmatched junction bases numbered 12, after V lost 2 bases and J lost 5 bases. DNA for the CDR3: TGCGCCAGCAGCTTTTCTCCGACAGGGAACCGGGAGACCCAGTACTTC. It encodes CASSFSPTGNRETQYF.

Comments on this clone: The junction and the germline gene differ at one end; a read error may be behind it. J is TRBJ2-2 and V is TRBV19; 7 nucleotides agree with TRBD1. The germline V gene encodes CDR1 LNHDA and CDR2 SQIVND (reference sequence). The CDR3 spans 15 residues. DNA of the CDR3: TGTGCCAGTACCAAACAGGGGACGAACACTGGGGAGCTGTTTTTT. Encoded protein: CASTKQGTNTGELFF.

The chain recombines TRBV13 with TRBJ2-4; maybe TRBD1 (5 bases). The germline gives CDR1 PRHDT, CDR2 FYEKMQ (reference sequence). Trimming took 1 base from V and 0 from J, leaving 10 bases between them. The CDR3 runs 16 residues. CDR3 DNA: TGTGCCAGCAGCTTAGAGACAGCTAAAGCCAAAAACATTCAGTACTTC. This sequence encodes CASSLETAKAKNIQYF.

This clone was found a few times. The chain carries TRBV4-3 and TRBJ1-2, with 7 bases that match TRBD1. Per the germline V gene, CDR1 is LGHNA and CDR2 is YSLEER. The trim removed 4 bases at V and 4 bases at J, leaving 6 bases unmatched. The CDR3 contains 14 residues. The CDR3 DNA is TGCGCCAGCAGCCCGACAGGGCTTATCTATGGCTACACCTTC. The encoded protein is CASSPTGLIYGYTF.

The CDR3 DNA is TGTGCCAGCAGCTTACAGGGGGCCAATCAGCCCCAGCATTTT. Its protein is CASSLQGANQPQHF. The chain uses TRBV7-9 and TRBJ1-5, with TRBD1 matching over 8 bases. The CDR3 has 14 amino acids. V lost 2 bases and J lost 3; bases outside the gene matches: 0. The germline V gene encodes CDR1 SEHNR and CDR2 FQNEAQ (reference sequence). The variable domain in full, with the rest retrieved from reference TRBV7-9 and TRBJ1-5, is DTGVSQNPRHKITKRGQNVTFRCDPISEHNRLYWYRQTLGQGPEFLTYFQNEAQLEKSRLLSDRFSAERPKGSFSTLEIQRTEQGDSAMYLCASSLQGANQPQHFGDGTRLSIL.

This clone appeared once. This chain connects TRBV30 to TRBJ1-1; D is uncertain. Germline V gene lookup returns CDR1 GTSNPN and CDR2 SVGIG (reference sequence). CDR3 length: 11 amino acids. Trimming took off 0 bases at V and 7 bases at J, with 6 bases between the two ends. The DNA for the CDR3 is TGTGCCTGGAGTGTGGCCCGTGAAGCTTTCTTT. Protein: CAWSVAREAFF.

The chain links TRBV7-9 to TRBJ2-3, with 8 bases fitting TRBD2. J lost 3 bases, V lost 1 base, and 3 bases had no gene match. Germline lookup yields CDR1 SEHNR and CDR2 FQNEAQ (reference sequence). The CDR3 contains 15 residues. The DNA of the CDR3 is TGTGCCAGCAGCTTAGTCGGGAGGGGGACAGATACGCAGTATTTT. It translates to CASSLVGRGTDTQYF.

The rearrangement links TRBV30 to TRBJ2-1; a weak D match, TRBD2 (5 bases). Germline V lookup: CDR1 GTSNPN, CDR2 SVGIG (reference sequence). V dropped 2 bases and J dropped 2 bases, with 16 bases sitting between them. The CDR3 has 16 residues. The CDR3 reads CAWSWESLMAYNEQFF. The CDR3 DNA is TGTGCCTGGAGTTGGGAGTCCTTGATGGCCTACAATGAGCAGTTCTTC.

The V and J genes are TRBV30 and TRBJ1-1; 8 bases are shared with TRBD1. Germline CDR1 reads GTSNPN; CDR2 reads SVGIG (reference sequence). With V trimmed by 3 bases and J by 4 bases, 4 bases remained unmatched. CDR3 length: 13 amino acids. The CDR3 DNA reads TGTGCCTGGAGCCGACAGGGGAGCACTGAAGCTTTCTTT. It yields the protein CAWSRQGSTEAFF.

V usage is TRBV29-1 and J usage is TRBJ2-7, with D possibly TRBD2 on 5 matching bases. With 4 bases removed from V and 4 bases from J, the gap between germline ends came to 14 bases. The CDR3 totals 13 residues. CDR1 and CDR2 (germline): SQVTM, ANQGSEA. The CDR3 protein is CSVVHGIGYEQYF. CDR3 sequence (DNA): TGCAGCGTTGTCCACGGGATCGGGTACGAGCAGTACTTC.

V gene TRBV5-6 combines with J gene TRBJ2-7; 9 positions agree with TRBD2. V shed 3 bases and J 4 bases; nucleotides not matched to a gene: 2. This CDR3 spans 13 amino acids. Germline CDR1 reads SGHDT; CDR2 reads YYEEEE. In DNA, the CDR3 is TGTGCCAGCAGCTGGACTAGCGCTTACGAGCAGTACTTC. This encodes CASSWTSAYEQYF.

The CDR3 sequence: CAITPGVDQPQHF. The CDR3 DNA is TGTGCCATCACCCCGGGGGTGGACCAGCCCCAGCATTTT. The chain carries TRBV10-3 and TRBJ1-5; tentative D call: TRBD1 (5 bases). This CDR3 spans 13 amino acids. Germline assignment: CDR1 ENHRY and CDR2 SYGVKD. Trimming removed 7 bases from V and 7 bases from J, with 14 bases in between.

There are a few counts of this clone. The chain couples TRBV4-2 to TRBJ2-5, with D perhaps matching TRBD2 (6 bases). Trimming took off 4 bases at V and 3 bases at J, with 12 bases between the two ends. Per the germline V gene, CDR1 is LGHNA and CDR2 is YNFKEQ. There are 14 residues in the CDR3. CDR3 sequence (DNA): TGTGCCAGCAGCCTTCCGGGAGAAAAAGAGACCCAGTACTTC. This gives the protein CASSLPGEKETQYF.

The rearrangement links TRBV6-1 to TRBJ2-5, with 7 bases lining up with TRBD2. The CDR3 sequence is 14 residues long. The germline CDR1 and CDR2 sequences are MNHNS and SASEGT. Trimming at V came to 3 bases and at J to 5 bases, leaving 6 bases not matched to a gene. CDR3 loop: CASSDRTSLETQYF. CDR3 sequence (DNA): TGTGCCAGCAGTGACCGGACTAGTCTGGAGACCCAGTACTTC.

The chain recombines TRBV4-3 with TRBJ2-1, with 14 nucleotides matching TRBD2. This CDR3 has 22 residues. V was pared by 0 bases and J by 10 bases, with 23 bases of the junction left unmatched. From germline, CDR1 is LGHNA and CDR2 YSLEER. CDR3 protein: CASSQDRTPGTSGRSNLREQFF. The CDR3 DNA is TGCGCCAGCAGCCAAGATCGGACCCCCGGGACTAGCGGGAGATCCAACTTGAGGGAGCAGTTCTTC.

This rearrangement joins TRBV14 to TRBJ2-5; 7 positions agree with TRBD2. The CDR3 is 14 amino acids. Looked up from germline, CDR1 is SGHDN and CDR2 is FVKESK. Trimming cost V 6 bases and J 1 base; bases outside gene matches: 5. CDR3 sequence: CASRRSGVQETQYF. The CDR3 region has the DNA TGTGCCAGCAGACGGAGCGGGGTCCAAGAGACCCAGTACTTC.

This CDR3 reads CASSSDRDRGAQYF. CDR3 coding DNA: TGTGCCAGCAGCTCCGACCGGGACAGGGGGGCCCAGTACTTC. The rearrangement joins TRBV11-2 to TRBJ2-5, with 11 bases matching TRBD1. The CDR3 runs to 14 residues. After removal of 4 bases from V and 9 bases from J, the junction contained 7 bases not matched to a gene. Germline V CDR1 and CDR2: SGHAT, FQNNGV.

CDR3 residues: CASRILTSSYEQYF. The CDR3 DNA reads TGTGCCAGCAGGATACTGACTAGCTCGTACGAGCAGTACTTC. The chain carries TRBV27 and TRBJ2-7; 7 bases agree with TRBD2. The CDR3 contains 14 residues. The germline gives CDR1 MNHEY, CDR2 SMNVEV (reference sequence). V gave up 6 bases and J gave up 4 bases; unmatched junction bases: 9.